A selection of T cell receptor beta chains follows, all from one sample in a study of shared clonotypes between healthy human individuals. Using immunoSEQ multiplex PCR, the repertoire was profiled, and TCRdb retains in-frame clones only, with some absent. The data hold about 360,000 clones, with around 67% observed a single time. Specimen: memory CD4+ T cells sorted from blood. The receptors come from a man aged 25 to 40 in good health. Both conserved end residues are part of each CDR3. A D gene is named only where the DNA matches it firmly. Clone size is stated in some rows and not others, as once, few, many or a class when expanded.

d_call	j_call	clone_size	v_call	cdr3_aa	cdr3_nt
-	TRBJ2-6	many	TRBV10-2	CASSEDGGSGANVLTF	TGCGCCAGCAGTGAGGATGGGGGGTCTGGGGCCAACGTCCTGACTTTC
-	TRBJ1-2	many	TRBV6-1	CASSHSLYEEGYTF	TGTGCCAGCAGCCACTCCCTTTATGAAGAAGGCTACACCTTC
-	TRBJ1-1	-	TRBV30	CAWSVWPNTEAFF	TGTGCCTGGAGTGTATGGCCGAACACTGAAGCTTTCTTT
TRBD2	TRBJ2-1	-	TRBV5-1	CASSLVAGGGYNEQFF	TGCGCCAGCAGCTTGGTTGCGGGAGGCGGGTACAATGAGCAGTTCTTC
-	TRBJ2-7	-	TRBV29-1	CSVRFGSYEQYF	TGCAGCGTCCGTTTCGGGTCCTACGAGCAGTACTTC
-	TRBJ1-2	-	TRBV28	CASDRTANYGYTF	TGTGCCAGCGATAGGACAGCTAACTATGGCTACACCTTC
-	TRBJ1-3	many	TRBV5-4	CASSLAYRVLGNTIYF	TGTGCCAGCAGCTTGGCATACAGGGTTCTGGGAAACACCATATATTTT
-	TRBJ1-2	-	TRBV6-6	CASSYVAINYGYTF	TGTGCCAGCAGTTATGTGGCGATTAACTATGGCTACACCTTC
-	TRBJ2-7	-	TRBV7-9	CASSPQPHGISYEQYF	TGTGCCAGCAGCCCCCAACCGCACGGAATCTCCTACGAGCAGTACTTC
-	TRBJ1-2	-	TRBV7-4	CASSPTGDGYTF	TGTGCCAGCAGCCCGACTGGGGATGGCTACACCTTC
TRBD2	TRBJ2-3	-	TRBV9	CASSNGLAVLDTQYF	TGTGCCAGCAGCAACGGACTAGCGGTTCTTGATACGCAGTATTTT
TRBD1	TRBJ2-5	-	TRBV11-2	CASSLDHRGGRETQYF	TGTGCCAGCAGCTTAGATCACAGGGGTGGACGGGAGACCCAGTACTTC
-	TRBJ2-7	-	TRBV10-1	CAKRSAGECSEQYF	TGCGCCAAGAGATCGGCAGGGGAGTGCTCCGAGCAGTACTTC
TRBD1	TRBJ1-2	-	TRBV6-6	CASVGQATYGYTF	TGTGCCAGCGTCGGACAGGCGACCTATGGCTACACCTTC
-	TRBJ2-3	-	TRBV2	CASSATSSTDTQYF	TGTGCCAGCAGCGCAACCTCTAGCACAGATACGCAGTATTTT
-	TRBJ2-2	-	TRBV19	CASSPQGGFPGELFF	TGTGCCAGTAGTCCGCAGGGGGGTTTCCCCGGGGAGCTGTTTTTT
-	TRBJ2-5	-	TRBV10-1	CASSAGDQETQYF	TGCGCCAGCTCTGCAGGCGATCAAGAGACCCAGTACTTC
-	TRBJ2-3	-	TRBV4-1	CASSLPTPADQDTQYF	TGCGCCAGCAGCCTACCGACACCGGCGGATCAAGATACGCAGTATTTT
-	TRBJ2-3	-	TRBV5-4	CASSRAVADTQYF	TGTGCCAGCAGCCGTGCGGTCGCAGATACGCAGTATTTT
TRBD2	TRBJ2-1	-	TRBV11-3	CASSPSGGNEQFF	TGTGCCAGCAGCCCGAGCGGGGGCAATGAGCAGTTCTTC
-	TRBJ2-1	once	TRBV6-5	CASKRLGEAFF	TGTGCCAGCAAAAGACTCGGTGAGGCGTTCTTC
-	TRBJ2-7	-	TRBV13	CASSLHGTYEQYF	TGTGCCAGCAGCTTACACGGCACCTACGAGCAGTACTTC
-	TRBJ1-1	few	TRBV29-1	CSVARRMNTEAFF	TGCAGCGTTGCCCGACGGATGAACACTGAAGCTTTCTTT
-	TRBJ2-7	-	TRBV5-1	CASSFSAGQSFIYEQYF	TGCGCCAGCAGCTTTTCTGCAGGCCAGTCCTTTATCTACGAGCAGTACTTC
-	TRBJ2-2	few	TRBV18	CASSPPGRNTGELFF	TGTGCCAGCTCACCACCGGGCCGGAACACCGGGGAGCTGTTTTTT
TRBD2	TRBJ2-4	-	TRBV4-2	CASSPTGASGIGARGIQYF	TGTGCCAGCAGCCCCACTGGGGCTAGCGGGATCGGGGCTCGAGGCATTCAGTACTTC
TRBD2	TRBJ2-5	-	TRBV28	CASRLSGSETQYF	TGTGCCAGCAGGCTTAGCGGGAGCGAGACCCAGTACTTC
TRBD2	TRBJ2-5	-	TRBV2	CASSGTSLETQYF	TGTGCCAGCAGTGGGACTAGTTTAGAGACCCAGTACTTC
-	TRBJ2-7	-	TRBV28	CASSGGLWSSYEQYF	TGTGCCAGCAGTGGGGGCCTTTGGAGCTCCTACGAGCAGTACTTC